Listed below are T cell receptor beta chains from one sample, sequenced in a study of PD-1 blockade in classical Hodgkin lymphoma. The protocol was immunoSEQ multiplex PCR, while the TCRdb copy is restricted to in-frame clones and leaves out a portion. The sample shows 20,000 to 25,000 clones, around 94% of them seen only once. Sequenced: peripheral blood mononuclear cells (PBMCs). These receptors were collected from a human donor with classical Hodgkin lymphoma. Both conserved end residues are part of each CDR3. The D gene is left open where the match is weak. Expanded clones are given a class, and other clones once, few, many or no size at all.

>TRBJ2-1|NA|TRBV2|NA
TGTGCCAGCAGTACCATTCAACGGACTGTCAATGAGCAGTTCTTC
CASSTIQRTVNEQFF
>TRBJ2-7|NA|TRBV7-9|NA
TGTGCCAGCAGTCAACCGGGCTACGAGCAGTACTTC
CASSQPGYEQYF
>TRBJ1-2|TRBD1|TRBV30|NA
TGTGCCTGGAGCGGGACAGGCTATGGCTACACCTTC
CAWSGTGYGYTF
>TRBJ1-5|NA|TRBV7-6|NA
TGTGCCAGCAGCTTATACCGCGGGGATCAGCCCCAGCATTTT
CASSLYRGDQPQHF
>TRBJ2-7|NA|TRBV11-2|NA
TGTGCCAGCAGCTCCCACCAAGAGCAGTACTTC
CASSSHQEQYF
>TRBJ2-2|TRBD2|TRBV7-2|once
TGTGCCAGCAGCGTTGGACTAGCGGGGGGGCCGGTCACCGGGGAGCTGTTTTTT
CASSVGLAGGPVTGELFF
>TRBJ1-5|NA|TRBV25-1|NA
TGTGCCAGCACAGGGGAAGGCCAGCCCCAGCATTTT
CASTGEGQPQHF
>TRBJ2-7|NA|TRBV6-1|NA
TGTGCCAGCATTTCAGACAGGACAACCAGCGAGCAGTACTTC
CASISDRTTSEQYF
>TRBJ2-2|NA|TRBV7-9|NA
TGTGCCAGCAGAGGTAGTCCAGTGAGCGGGTCGAACACCGGGGAGCTGTTTTTT
CASRGSPVSGSNTGELFF
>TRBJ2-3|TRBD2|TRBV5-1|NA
TGCGCCAGCAGCTTTGCGGGGGGTTTCGCAGATACGCAGTATTTT
CASSFAGGFADTQYF
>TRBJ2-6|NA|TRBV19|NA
TGTGCCAGTAGTATCGGTGTGTTCTCTGGGGCCAACGTCCTGACTTTC
CASSIGVFSGANVLTF
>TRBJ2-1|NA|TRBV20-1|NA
NA
CSAWAGGSTFF
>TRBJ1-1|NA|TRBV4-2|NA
TGTGCCAGCAGCCAAGAGAGGGACGCAACTGAAGCTTTCTTT
CASSQERDATEAFF
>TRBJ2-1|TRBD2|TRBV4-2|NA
TGTGCCAGCAGCCAAGACGGGGGGGCTACCAATGAGCAGTTCTTC
CASSQDGGATNEQFF
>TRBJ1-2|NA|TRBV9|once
TGTGCCAGCAGCGTAGACTCGCTCGGGATCTATGGCTACACCTTC
CASSVDSLGIYGYTF
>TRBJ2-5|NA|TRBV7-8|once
TGTGCCAGCAGCCCGACTGAGACCCAAGAGACCCAGTACTTC
CASSPTETQETQYF
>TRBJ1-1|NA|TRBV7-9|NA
TGTGCCAGCAGCTCCTCGGACGGGATCACTGAAGCTTTCTTT
CASSSSDGITEAFF
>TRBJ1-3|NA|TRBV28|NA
TGTGCCAGCAGTCCACTATCCCCAGTGTGGAACTCTGGAAACACCATATATTTT
CASSPLSPVWNSGNTIYF
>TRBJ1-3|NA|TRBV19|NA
TGTGCCAGTAGAGAGGGCAGAACTGGAAACACCATATATTTT
CASREGRTGNTIYF
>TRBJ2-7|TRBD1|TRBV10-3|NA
TGTGCCAAGGTGACAGGGGCCCTCGCCTACGAGCAGTACTTC
CAKVTGALAYEQYF
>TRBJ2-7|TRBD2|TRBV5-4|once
TGTGCCAGCAGCTTGGGACTAGCAGAACCCTACGAGCAGTACTTC
CASSLGLAEPYEQYF
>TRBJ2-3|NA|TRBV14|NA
TGTGCCAGCAGCCGGACTCGACAGTTCCCCGTAGATACGCAGTATTTT
CASSRTRQFPVDTQYF